Reported below is one T cell receptor (beta chain). Antigen: not known. Here immunoSEQ multiplex PCR was the method, and the copy in TCRdb shows in-frame clones only, minus some. Among approximately 420,000 clones, roughly nine tenths were seen once, and the ten largest hold about 3.6%. Documented treatment: over 15 received Ad26.COV2.S at low or high dose, single or two shots; several received placebo; per-sample allocation not given. Repertoires come from day 63 after the first vaccine or placebo injection. The sample came from a Boston adult aged 18-55 years. The sample originates from a study of Ad26.COV2.S vaccination and SARS-CoV-2 variants. Germline V gene lookup returns CDR1 LGHDT and CDR2 YNNKEL (reference sequence). The CDR3 length is 14 residues. V lost 1 base and J 4 bases, leaving 10 bases between the germline ends. Findings of the study overall: The study found higher spike-specific TCR breadth in vaccine than placebo recipients.

The chain has TRBV3-1 (or the pseudogene TRBV3-2) and TRBJ1-1; D ambiguous. The receptor comes from a person between 18 and 60 years old who received the Ad26.COV2.S COVID-19 vaccine or a placebo. The sequencing used peripheral blood, collected in a trial of Ad26.COV2.S vaccine versus placebo. CDR3 sequence (DNA): TGTGCCAGCAGCCAAGGCAGGTTCAGCACTGAAGCTTTCTTT. Amino acid sequence: CASSQGRFSTEAFF.